The 11 T cell receptor beta chains below come from one sample, sequenced in a study of early T cells in non-severe SARS-CoV-2 infection (dated by TCRdb to the early 2020s). Libraries were constructed by 5' RACE. Sequenced on a NextSeq 500. Using fastp at Q25 and MiXCR, TCRdb reprocessed the public reads and kept productive beta chains. Identical CDR3 protein sequences are pooled into one entry, listed with their most common genes and DNA. A total of approximately 66,000 distinct CDR3 sequences appear in this sample, roughly 13% of them only once. The top ten hold over 4% of the sample. Sequenced: whole blood. The receptor set was obtained from an adult who was a healthcare worker with PCR-confirmed SARS-CoV-2 infection or an uninfected control (not recorded which).

This clonotype was observed at least ten times. The chain joins TRBV5-5 to TRBJ1-5; 9 bases are a match to TRBD1. The CDR3 consists of 15 residues. J lost 5 bases, V lost 5 bases, and 8 bases had no gene match. From germline, CDR1 is SGHKS and CDR2 YYEKEE (reference sequence). In DNA form, the CDR3 reads TGTGCCAGCAGTCCAGGACAGGGGCCTGATCAGCCCCAGCATTTT. Amino acid sequence: CASSPGQGPDQPQHF.

This clonotype was seen more than once but under ten times. This chain connects TRBV29-1 to TRBJ2-7; 8 bases agree with TRBD1. CDR1 is SQVTM and CDR2 is ANQGSEA in the germline V gene. The CDR3 consists of 14 residues. The V segment lost 7 bases and the J segment 4 bases; nucleotides outside the gene matches: 12. CDR3 bases: TGCAGCGCCCTGAGTTACAGGGGGTTTTACGAGCAGTACTTC. Translation gives CSALSYRGFYEQYF.

V and J are TRBV5-1 and TRBJ1-2; TRBD1 is a possible D gene (6 bases). Per germline, CDR1 SGHRS and CDR2 YFSETQ. The V end lost 5 bases, the J end lost 2 bases, and 13 bases lay between the germline ends. CDR3 length: 14 residues. The CDR3 loop is CASRHQTGNYGYTF. The CDR3 DNA reads TGCGCCAGCAGGCATCAGACAGGAAACTATGGCTACACCTTC.

This clonotype appeared many times. Written as DNA, the CDR3 is TGCGCCAGCGGACCGATGGGCGAGCAGTACTTC. Its protein is CASGPMGEQYF. The chain recombines TRBV10-1 with TRBJ2-7; D not resolved. The CDR3 spans 11 residues. Trimming stripped 8 bases from V and 6 bases from J, with 11 bases between. Germline CDR1 and CDR2: WNHNN and SYGVQD (reference sequence).

The rearrangement uses TRBV20-1 and TRBJ2-7, with 8 bases identical to TRBD2. V gave up 1 base and J gave up 9 bases; unmatched junction bases: 8. Germline V CDR1 and CDR2: DFQATT, SNEGSKA (reference sequence). The CDR3 has 13 amino acids. The CDR3 nucleotides are TGCAGTGCTAGAGCGGAGGTACTAGCGGTGCAGTACTTC. Its protein is CSARAEVLAVQYF.

This clonotype was found once. The rearrangement links TRBV6-1 to TRBJ1-2, with D possibly being TRBD1 (5 bases). This CDR3 has 15 residues. V shed 5 bases and J shed 4 bases, with 17 bases lying between them. Germline lookup yields CDR1 MNHNS and CDR2 SASEGT. The CDR3 protein is CASSPQRGGSYGYTF. The CDR3 coding sequence is TGTGCCAGCAGTCCCCAGCGCGGGGGATCCTATGGCTACACCTTC.

This clonotype appeared many times. The rearrangement uses TRBV6-1 and TRBJ1-5; D call uncertain. The CDR3 is 13 amino acids. Germline V gene sequence: CDR1 MNHNS, CDR2 SASEGT. Deletions cut 2 bases from V and 5 bases from J, with 7 bases between. DNA for the CDR3: TGTGCCAGCAGTGAAATTGTAGATCAGCCCCAGCATTTT. Amino acids: CASSEIVDQPQHF.

The chain links TRBV12-3 or TRBV12-4 to TRBJ1-5, with D perhaps TRBD1 (5 bases). CDR3 length equals 15 residues. V dropped 3 bases and J dropped 5 bases, with 14 bases sitting between them. DNA for the CDR3: TGTGCCAGCAGTTTCAATTCGGGGACTCATCAGCCCCAGCATTTT. Translating gives CASSFNSGTHQPQHF.

The V and J genes are TRBV2 and TRBJ1-1; D gene ambiguous. The V and J ends lost 6 bases and 4 bases respectively, with 18 bases between them. The CDR3 totals 15 residues. Looked up from germline, CDR1 is SNHLY and CDR2 is FYNNEI. CDR3: CASRTLSGESTEAFF. DNA of the CDR3: TGTGCCAGCAGAACTCTTAGCGGGGAAAGCACTGAAGCTTTCTTT.

There are a few counts of this clonotype. The gene calls are TRBV6-6 and TRBJ1-4; a possible D gene is TRBD1 (5 bases). The CDR3 spans 14 residues. V was pared by 6 bases and J by 8 bases, with 16 bases between. Germline CDR1 is MNHNY and CDR2 is SVGAGI (reference sequence). CDR3 protein: CASSRRPGGEKLFF. DNA of the CDR3: TGTGCCAGCAGCCGGCGGCCGGGGGGGGAAAAACTGTTTTTT.

The chain is built from TRBV9 and TRBJ2-2; the D is unclear. Germline V gene lookup returns CDR1 SGDLS and CDR2 YYNGEE. The CDR3 runs 15 residues. V lost 0 bases and J 5 bases, leaving 11 bases between the germline ends. The CDR3 here is CASSVGGLMTGELFF. In DNA form, the CDR3 reads TGTGCCAGCAGCGTAGGGGGATTAATGACCGGGGAGCTGTTTTTT.